Below, one TCR beta chain is given with its context. The sample is drawn from a study of T cells after yellow fever vaccination. Study-level background: SMART-Seq v4 Ultra Low Input prepared the low-cell-number fractions.

A single record per CDR3 protein comes from TCRdb applying MiXCR to the 5' RACE reads. This table holds about 220,000 distinct CDR3 sequences, 3% to 4% found once. V shed 2 bases and J shed 6 bases, with 8 bases lying between them. The length of the CDR3 is 12 residues. Per germline, CDR1 ENHRY and CDR2 SYGVKD. The sample here was CD4+ T cells sorted from PBMCs, taken 10 days after the yellow fever booster vaccination. The clonotype originates from a young man who received the YFV17D yellow fever vaccine. V gene TRBV10-3 combines with J gene TRBJ2-7; tentative D call: TRBD2 (6 bases). The CDR3 DNA reads as TGTGCCATCAGTGAGGGGACTGTCGAGCAGTACTTC. It encodes CAISEGTVEQYF.